These 15 T cell receptor beta chains came from one sample sequenced in a study of identical twins. TCRdb reprocessed the 5' RACE reads via MiXCR and lists one record per CDR3 protein. Of about 690,000 distinct CDR3 sequences in the sample, over 5% were seen once. The sample comprised naive T cells sorted from blood. The origin of the receptors is a man between 18 and 35 years old in good health.

J is TRBJ2-5 and V is TRBV7-2; tentative D call: TRBD2 (6 bases). CDR1 is SGHTA and CDR2 is FQGNSA in the germline V gene. Trimming took off 1 base at V and 1 base at J, with 10 bases between the two ends. This CDR3 region has 15 residues. Here the CDR3 DNA reads TGTGCCAGCAGCTTAGTCGGAGGGGCCCAAGAGACCCAGTACTTC. It yields the protein CASSLVGGAQETQYF.

This clonotype was counted a few times. This chain uses TRBV6-2 or TRBV6-3 with TRBJ1-1, with D possibly being TRBD1 (5 bases). Trimming shortened V by 2 bases and J by 5 bases, and 9 bases separated the two germline ends. Germline CDR1 and CDR2: MNHEY and SVGEGT. The CDR3 loop spans 13 amino acids. CDR3: CASSYTRGTEAFF. As DNA, the CDR3 is TGTGCCAGCAGTTACACCCGGGGGACTGAAGCTTTCTTT.

The chain combines TRBV7-8 with TRBJ1-5, with a weak D call TRBD1 (5 bases). Germline CDR1 SGHVS, CDR2 FQNEAQ. Trimming cost V 5 bases and J 1 base, with 12 bases left between them. The CDR3 is 15 amino acids. The CDR3 loop reads CASSPREGSNQPQHF. Written as DNA, the CDR3 is TGTGCCAGCAGCCCTCGGGAGGGGAGCAATCAGCCCCAGCATTTT.

This clonotype was found many times. The chain uses TRBV29-1 and TRBJ2-7, with D perhaps being TRBD1 or TRBD2 (6 bases each). The germline V gene encodes CDR1 SQVTM and CDR2 ANQGSEA. V lost 3 bases and J 2 bases, leaving 8 bases between the germline ends. The CDR3 spans 12 residues. The CDR3 region is CSVEGGTYEQYF. CDR3 nucleotide sequence: TGCAGCGTTGAGGGGGGCACCTACGAGCAGTACTTC.

This clonotype was recorded many times. This rearrangement joins TRBV12-3 or TRBV12-4 to TRBJ1-1; 9 positions match TRBD1. This CDR3 has 17 amino acids. Unmatched junction bases numbered 15, after V lost 6 bases and J lost 4 bases. Here the CDR3 DNA reads TGTGCCAGCAGGTCTGACAGGGGGACTAGTTTTGGCACTGAAGCTTTCTTT. It encodes CASRSDRGTSFGTEAFF.

The V call is TRBV5-1, the J call TRBJ2-3; TRBD2 agrees at 12 bases. CDR1 SGHRS and CDR2 YFSETQ come from the germline V gene. CDR3 size: 16 residues. With 2 bases clipped from V and 4 bases from J, the junction kept 5 bases outside the gene matches. DNA for the CDR3: TGCGCCAGCAGCTTCCTAGCGGGAGGGAGCGCAGATACGCAGTATTTT. Its protein is CASSFLAGGSADTQYF.

This clonotype was recorded at least ten times. The chain couples TRBV5-1 to TRBJ2-2; D perhaps matches TRBD1 (5 bases). CDR3 length: 13 residues. Trimming took off 6 bases at V and 6 bases at J, with 12 bases between the two ends. CDR1 is SGHRS, CDR2 YFSETQ, per germline. The CDR3 DNA follows: TGCGCCAGCAATTCTCAGGGTGCCGGGGAGCTGTTTTTT. Translating it yields CASNSQGAGELFF.

This clonotype was observed at least ten times. The rearrangement joins TRBV24-1 to TRBJ1-5; D is perhaps TRBD1 (5 bases). This CDR3 region has 14 residues. CDR1 and CDR2 from the germline V gene are KGHDR and SFDVKD. V was cut by 1 base and J by 7 bases, with 10 bases left in between. The CDR3 DNA reads as TGTGCCACCAGTGATTTCAGGGTAGGCCAGCCCCAGCATTTT. Its protein is CATSDFRVGQPQHF.

This clonotype was seen a handful of times. The chain links TRBV20-1 to TRBJ2-3, with a possible D match to TRBD2 (6 bases). V was shortened by 4 bases and J by 1 base, with 18 bases between the two germline ends. Per the germline V gene, CDR1 is DFQATT and CDR2 is SNEGSKA (reference sequence). The CDR3 has 16 residues. CDR3: CSAIVVWGRRTDTQYF. The CDR3 coding sequence is TGCAGTGCTATAGTTGTGTGGGGGAGGCGCACAGATACGCAGTATTTT.

V and J are TRBV11-2 and TRBJ2-7; D gene ambiguous. There are 10 residues in the CDR3. With 4 bases removed from V and 6 bases from J, the gap between germline ends came to 4 bases. The germline gives CDR1 SGHAT, CDR2 FQNNGV. This chain's CDR3 is CASSWPEQYV. The DNA of the CDR3 is TGTGCCAGCAGCTGGCCCGAGCAGTACGTC.

This clonotype came up many times. The chain links TRBV5-1 to TRBJ2-5, with 11 bases that match TRBD2. V was pared by 0 bases and J by 4 bases, with 2 bases of the junction left unmatched. Germline V gene sequence: CDR1 SGHRS, CDR2 YFSETQ. The CDR3 loop spans 15 amino acids. CDR3 protein: CASSLALAGGETQYF. As DNA, the CDR3 is TGCGCCAGCAGCTTGGCCCTAGCGGGAGGAGAGACCCAGTACTTC.

The J gene is TRBJ2-1, the V gene TRBV7-8, with 11 bases matching TRBD2. V shed 5 bases and J 4 bases; nucleotides not matched to a gene: 7. CDR1 is SGHVS, CDR2 FQNEAQ, per germline. The CDR3 is 16 amino acids. The CDR3 loop is CASSPFTSGSYNEQFF. The CDR3 nucleotides read TGTGCCAGCAGCCCGTTCACTAGCGGGAGTTACAATGAGCAGTTCTTC.

The chain joins TRBV2 to TRBJ1-4; no firm D call. The V end lost 7 bases, the J end lost 6 bases, and 6 bases lay between the germline ends. CDR3 length equals 11 residues. Germline V CDR1 and CDR2: SNHLY, FYNNEI. CDR3 coding DNA: TGTGCCAGCAACATGGATGAAAAACTGTTTTTT. Amino acid sequence: CASNMDEKLFF.

The chain has TRBV29-1 and TRBJ2-1; 7 bases agree with TRBD1. Trimming removed 6 bases from V and 3 bases from J; junction bases left unmatched: 5. This CDR3 region has 13 residues. The germline V gene has CDR1 SQVTM and CDR2 ANQGSEA. The CDR3 nucleotides read TGCAGCGTCGGGACAGCCAACTACAATGAGCAGTTCTTC. As protein: CSVGTANYNEQFF.

This clonotype was seen ten or more times. This chain links TRBV6-6 with TRBJ2-5; possibly TRBD2 for D (5 bases). The germline V gene encodes CDR1 MNHNY and CDR2 SVGAGI (reference sequence). The CDR3 has 13 amino acids. V dropped 1 base and J dropped 2 bases, with 5 bases sitting between them. The CDR3 spells CASSYWEQETQYF. The CDR3 DNA is TGTGCCAGCAGTTACTGGGAGCAAGAGACCCAGTACTTC.